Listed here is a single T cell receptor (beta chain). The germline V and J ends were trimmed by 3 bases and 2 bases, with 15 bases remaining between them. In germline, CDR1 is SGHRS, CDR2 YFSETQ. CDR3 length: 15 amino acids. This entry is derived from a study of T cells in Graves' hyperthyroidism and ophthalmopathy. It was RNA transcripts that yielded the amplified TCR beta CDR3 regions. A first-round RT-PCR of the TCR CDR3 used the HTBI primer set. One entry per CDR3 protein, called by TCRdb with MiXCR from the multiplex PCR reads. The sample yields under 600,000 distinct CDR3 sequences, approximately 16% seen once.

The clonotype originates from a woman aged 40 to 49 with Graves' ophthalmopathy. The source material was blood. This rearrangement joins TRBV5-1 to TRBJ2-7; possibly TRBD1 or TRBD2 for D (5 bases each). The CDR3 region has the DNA TGCGCCAGCAGCTCCGGGGACCTACGGGCCTACGAGCAGTACTTC. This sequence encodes CASSSGDLRAYEQYF.